This T cell receptor (beta chain) was sequenced in a study of shared clonotypes between healthy human individuals. Study as a whole: Per-donor plates numbered three CD4 naive, three CD4 memory, two CD8 naive and one CD8 memory. Overall study results and limits: Few donors limited the genetic and exposure-history diversity represented.

A note on this clone: Its antigen is still unknown.

Running of the assay took place at deep level. Using immunoSEQ multiplex PCR, the repertoire was profiled, and TCRdb retains in-frame clones only, with some absent. The table shows 1,400,000 or so clones, with approximately 98.5% occurring only once. From CD4+ cells came CD45RA+ naive and CD45RA-negative memory subsets. Germline assignment: CDR1 SGHTA and CDR2 FQGNSA. The V segment lost 1 base and the J segment 12 bases; nucleotides outside the gene matches: 1. The CDR3 has 11 residues. The sample taken for sequencing was naive CD4+ T cells sorted from blood. This sample's subset: CD45RA+ positively selected. The TCR originated in a man aged 25-40 years in good health. This chain links TRBV7-2 with TRBJ2-7; 9 positions agree with TRBD2. The CDR3 DNA sequence: TGTGCCAGCAGCTTAGGGACTAGCGTGTACTTC. It is translated as CASSLGTSVYF.